This TCR beta chain was sequenced in a study of blood T cell repertoires in COVID-19. The wider study: Collection of acute and convalescent COVID-19 samples took place in the United States, Italy and Spain. T cells, B-cell-depleted T cells, or PBMCs provided the cDNA or gDNA that served as material.

Original processing methods: Amplified reference gene primers provided the basis for estimating nucleated cell counts. Assay used: immunoSEQ multiplex PCR; TCRdb lists only in-frame clones, some missing. That table furnishes V, J and clone size, whereas the DNA furnished D and trimming. The sample contains about 200,000 clones, more than 65% of which appear only once. Germline V gene lookup returns CDR1 SGHDN and CDR2 FVKESK. V was pared by 4 bases and J by 4 bases, with 16 bases between. This CDR3 is 16 amino acids long. The TCR was taken from a woman aged 80 or older with acute or convalescent COVID-19. The specimen was peripheral blood. The rearrangement uses TRBV14 and TRBJ2-2; perhaps TRBD2 as D (6 bases). For the CDR3, the DNA is TGTGCCAGCAGCCGATGGTCGGGGAGGAGCACCGGGGAGCTGTTTTTT. This codes for CASSRWSGRSTGELFF.